The 30 T cell receptor beta chains listed next were all sequenced from one sample in a study of blood T cell repertoires in COVID-19. Method: immunoSEQ multiplex PCR; TCRdb's copy keeps in-frame clones and lacks some. The table has about 70,000 clones, more than 70% seen once; the top ten hold roughly 6%. Input material: peripheral blood. These receptor sequences come from a woman in her sixties with acute or convalescent COVID-19.

The J gene is TRBJ1-2, the V gene TRBV10-3, with D possibly TRBD1 on 5 matching bases. This CDR3 region has 12 residues. CDR1 and CDR2 (germline): ENHRY, SYGVKD. Trimming pared 3 bases from V and 5 bases from J, leaving 7 bases between. The DNA of the CDR3 is TGTGCCATCAGTGACAGGGATTATGGCTACACCTTC. Amino acids: CAISDRDYGYTF.

Worth noting for this clone: Other DNA sequences in this sample translate to the same CDR3. V usage is TRBV5-1 and J usage is TRBJ2-2, with TRBD1 identical over 8 bases. The V segment lost 4 bases and the J segment 1 base; nucleotides outside the gene matches: 3. This CDR3 is 15 amino acids long. Germline V lookup: CDR1 SGHRS, CDR2 YFSETQ. The CDR3 loop is CASSGGTGNTGELFF. The CDR3, as DNA: TGCGCCAGCAGCGGGGGGACAGGGAACACCGGGGAGCTGTTTTTT.

The chain couples TRBV11-2 to TRBJ2-5; TRBD1 agrees at 8 bases. Losses at the gene ends were 3 bases for V and 4 bases for J; bases not matched to a gene: 7. The CDR3 runs 15 residues. CDR1 is SGHAT and CDR2 is FQNNGV in the germline V gene. The CDR3 DNA reads as TGTGCCAGCAGCTTCTCCAGGGGGCGCGGAGAGACCCAGTACTTC. Residues: CASSFSRGRGETQYF.

The chain is built from TRBV3-1 (or the pseudogene TRBV3-2) and TRBJ2-5; the match to TRBD2 covers 9 bases. Germline V gene lookup returns CDR1 LGHDT and CDR2 YNNKEL (reference sequence). The CDR3 is 17 residues long. V lost 4 bases to trimming and J lost 0 bases; unmatched junction nucleotides: 9. Written as DNA, the CDR3 is TGTGCCAGCAGCCGGAGGGCTGCGGGGGGGTACCAAGAGACCCAGTACTTC. It yields the protein CASSRRAAGGYQETQYF.

V and J are TRBV18 and TRBJ1-2; TRBD1 matches 7 bases. The germline V gene encodes CDR1 KGHSH and CDR2 LQKENI. The CDR3 extends over 14 amino acids. V was pared by 4 bases and J by 7 bases, with 9 bases of the junction left unmatched. The CDR3 reads CASSRTEGAGGYTF. The CDR3 DNA is TGTGCCAGCTCACGTACCGAGGGGGCTGGTGGCTACACCTTC. Based on the CDR3 plus reference TRBV18 and TRBJ1-2, the full variable domain is NAGVMQNPRHLVRRRGQEARLRCSPMKGHSHVYWYRQLPEEGLKFMVYLQKENIIDESGMPKERFSAEFPKEGPSILRIQQVVRGDSAAYFCASSRTEGAGGYTFGSGTRLTVV.

This clone was observed a handful of times. The genes are TRBV3-1 (or the pseudogene TRBV3-2) and TRBJ2-7, with D unresolved. V lost 0 bases, J lost 2 bases, and 11 bases lay in between. CDR1 and CDR2 from the germline V gene are LGHDT and YNNKEL (reference sequence). This CDR3 has 15 residues. The CDR3 sequence: CASSQDPWAPYEQYF. The CDR3, as DNA: TGTGCCAGCAGCCAAGATCCATGGGCCCCCTACGAGCAGTACTTC.

The chain recombines TRBV5-1 with TRBJ2-5, with D possibly TRBD2 on 6 matching bases. Trimming left V 0 bases short and J 2 bases short, with 8 bases between. The CDR3 has 14 amino acids. CDR1 and CDR2 from the germline V gene are SGHRS and YFSETQ. The CDR3, as DNA: TGCGCCAGCAGCTTGGCGGCGGGGCAAGAGACCCAGTACTTC. Residues: CASSLAAGQETQYF.

This chain uses TRBV5-1 with TRBJ2-1; D unresolved. The length of the CDR3 is 13 residues. Trimming took 5 bases from V and 4 from J, leaving 10 bases between them. Germline V CDR1 and CDR2: SGHRS, YFSETQ. CDR3 bases: TGCGCCAGCAGGACGGAGCTTTACAATGAGCAGTTCTTC. Translation: CASRTELYNEQFF.

V usage is TRBV29-1 and J usage is TRBJ1-1; TRBD1 agrees at 7 bases. The CDR3 has 12 amino acids. The V segment lost 7 bases and the J segment 11 bases; nucleotides outside the gene matches: 13. Germline loops: CDR1 SQVTM, CDR2 ANQGSEA. The CDR3, as DNA: TGCAGCGCAATGACAGGGACCCGTGTGGCTTTCTTT. Its protein product is CSAMTGTRVAFF.

This chain links TRBV19 with TRBJ2-5; a possible D gene is TRBD1 (6 bases). The germline V and J ends were trimmed by 5 bases and 5 bases, with 12 bases remaining between them. The CDR3 runs 13 residues. The germline V gene has CDR1 LNHDA and CDR2 SQIVND (reference sequence). The CDR3 bases are TGTGCCAGTAGTTCTCTTGACAGGGAGACCCAGTACTTC. Translating it yields CASSSLDRETQYF.

The chain is built from TRBV7-8 and TRBJ1-5; D ambiguous. The V gene lost 2 bases and the J gene lost 5 bases, with 10 bases spanning the gap. The CDR3 runs 14 residues. Germline assignment: CDR1 SGHVS and CDR2 FQNEAQ. The CDR3 sequence: CASSLLGFHQPQHF. The CDR3 nucleotides read TGTGCCAGCAGCTTACTCGGGTTTCATCAGCCCCAGCATTTT.

The chain recombines TRBV4-1 with TRBJ1-3; 9 nucleotides line up with TRBD1. With V trimmed by 3 bases and J by 0 bases, 9 bases remained unmatched. Germline V gene lookup returns CDR1 MGHRA and CDR2 YSYEKL. This CDR3 is 18 amino acids long. The CDR3 DNA reads as TGCGCCAGCAGCCACCCTAGGGGGACAGGGCCCTCTGGAAACACCATATATTTT. It specifies CASSHPRGTGPSGNTIYF.

The chain carries TRBV25-1 and TRBJ2-3, with a tentative D call TRBD1 (6 bases). Trimming took 8 bases from V and 1 from J, leaving 10 bases between them. Per germline, CDR1 MGHDK and CDR2 SYGVNS. CDR3 size: 13 residues. CDR3 in DNA: TGTGCCAGCCATAGGACAGGCACAGATACGCAGTATTTT. The encoded protein is CASHRTGTDTQYF. The variable domain in full, completed from reference TRBV25-1 and TRBJ2-3, reads EADIYQTPRYLVIGTGKKITLECSQTMGHDKMYWYQQDPGMELHLIHYSYGVNSTEKGDLSSESTVSRIRTEHFPLTLESARPSHTSQYLCASHRTGTDTQYFGPGTRLTVL.

The sample holds a few counts of this clone. The chain links TRBV6-2 or TRBV6-3 to TRBJ2-7; 7 nucleotides line up with TRBD1. Germline V gene sequence: CDR1 MNHEY, CDR2 SVGEGT. The junction had 8 bases not matched to a gene; V was cut back by 4 bases and J by 5 bases. The CDR3 totals 14 residues. In DNA, the CDR3 is TGTGCCAGCAGTTTTTGGTCGACAGGGAACGAGCAGTACTTC. Amino acids: CASSFWSTGNEQYF.

The chain combines TRBV12-3 or TRBV12-4 with TRBJ1-2, with D perhaps TRBD1 (5 bases). This CDR3 region has 13 residues. The V end lost 5 bases, the J end lost 8 bases, and 15 bases lay between the germline ends. The CDR3 here is CASSAGGDLGYTF. In nucleotides, the CDR3 is TGTGCCAGCAGTGCGGGAGGGGACCTCGGCTACACCTTC.

V and J are TRBV4-1 and TRBJ2-7, with 7 bases matching TRBD1. CDR1 is MGHRA and CDR2 is YSYEKL in the germline V gene. Unmatched junction bases numbered 7, after V lost 5 bases and J lost 3 bases. The CDR3 contains 14 residues. CDR3 residues: CASSGIRQGYEQYF. The CDR3 DNA reads as TGCGCCAGCAGCGGTATTCGACAGGGCTACGAGCAGTACTTC.

This chain connects TRBV28 to TRBJ2-4; 8 bases line up with TRBD2. This CDR3 has 18 residues. The germline CDR1 and CDR2 sequences are MDHEN and SYDVKM. J was trimmed by 7 bases and V by 4 bases; bases with no gene match: 18. CDR3 DNA: TGTGCCAGCAGTTCCCCCCGGGTGGGGAAGACGGGAGGGAACATTCAGTACTTC. This codes for CASSSPRVGKTGGNIQYF. The whole variable domain, filled in from reference TRBV28 and TRBJ2-4, reads DVKVTQSSRYLVKRTGEKVFLECVQDMDHENMFWYRQDPGLGLRLIYFSYDVKMKEKGDIPEGYSVSREKKERFSLILESASTNQTSMYLCASSSPRVGKTGGNIQYFGAGTRLSVL.

This clone appeared a few times. The chain couples TRBV28 to TRBJ1-1, with 7 bases matching TRBD1. Looked up from germline, CDR1 is MDHEN and CDR2 is SYDVKM. With 5 bases clipped from V and 4 bases from J, the junction kept 10 bases outside the gene matches. The CDR3 runs 15 residues. CDR3 sequence: CASSAWTGGITEAFF. CDR3 nucleotide sequence: TGTGCCAGCAGTGCATGGACAGGAGGGATCACTGAAGCTTTCTTT.

The chain employs TRBV19 and TRBJ1-4; a weak D match, TRBD1 (6 bases). This CDR3 region has 16 residues. Germline V CDR1 and CDR2: LNHDA, SQIVND (reference sequence). V lost 7 bases and J 0 bases, leaving 15 bases between the germline ends. CDR3 coding DNA: TGTGCCAGTACCGAACAGGGCCCCGCAACTAATGAAAAACTGTTTTTT. Its protein is CASTEQGPATNEKLFF.

The V and J genes are TRBV19 and TRBJ2-3; 9 bases fit TRBD2. The CDR3 length is 15 residues. Germline CDR1 and CDR2: LNHDA and SQIVND (reference sequence). The V and J ends lost 3 bases and 4 bases, in that order; junction bases with no gene match: 5. Here the CDR3 DNA reads TGTGCCAGTAGTATGCGTAGCGGGGGTGCAGATACGCAGTATTTT. This encodes CASSMRSGGADTQYF.

This clone has a handful of counts. The chain is built from TRBV7-8 and TRBJ2-5, with D possibly matching TRBD2 (6 bases). V gave up 6 bases and J gave up 4 bases, with 12 bases separating them. The CDR3 loop spans 13 amino acids. Germline CDR1 reads SGHVS; CDR2 reads FQNEAQ. The CDR3 coding sequence is TGTGCCAGCAGGGACGGGGGTCGAGAGACCCAGTACTTC. Translated, it gives CASRDGGRETQYF.

The V and J genes are TRBV12-3 or TRBV12-4 and TRBJ1-3; D gene unclear. The CDR3 length is 13 residues. Trimming pared 4 bases from V and 0 bases from J, leaving 4 bases between. The CDR3 sequence is CASSYSSGNTIYF. In DNA form, the CDR3 reads TGTGCCAGCAGTTACAGCTCTGGAAACACCATATATTTT.

J is TRBJ1-6 and V is TRBV30, with TRBD1 as a possible D gene (6 bases). This CDR3 comprises 14 residues. V was cut by 0 bases and J by 10 bases, with 13 bases left in between. CDR1 and CDR2 (germline): GTSNPN, SVGIG (reference sequence). The CDR3 spells CAWSVDRATSPLHF. The CDR3 nucleotides read TGTGCCTGGAGTGTGGACAGAGCTACATCACCCCTCCACTTT.

J is TRBJ1-2 and V is TRBV6-5; D gene unclear. The V gene lost 7 bases and the J gene lost 2 bases, with 11 bases spanning the gap. The length of the CDR3 is 13 residues. Per the germline V gene, CDR1 is MNHEY and CDR2 is SVGAGI. The CDR3 DNA follows: TGTGCCAGCATCACCACAGTCAACTATGGCTACACCTTC. Amino acid sequence: CASITTVNYGYTF.

The CDR3 sequence is CASSPQGLQRTEAFF. In DNA form, the CDR3 reads TGTGCCAGCAGCCCACAGGGCCTACAGCGCACTGAAGCTTTCTTT. The chain has TRBV11-2 and TRBJ1-1, with TRBD1 as a possible D gene (6 bases). This CDR3 is 15 amino acids long. CDR1 and CDR2 from the germline V gene are SGHAT and FQNNGV. The ends were cut back, 5 bases at V and 4 bases at J, with 17 bases in the middle.

This chain joins TRBV18 and TRBJ1-5, with TRBD1 matching 8 bases. J gave up 5 bases and V 4 bases, and 7 bases lay outside the gene matches. The CDR3 length is 15 residues. CDR1 is KGHSH, CDR2 LQKENI, per germline. The chain's CDR3 is CASSLTQGDDQPQHF. CDR3 bases: TGTGCCAGCTCACTTACACAGGGGGATGATCAGCCCCAGCATTTT. Filled out from reference TRBV18 and TRBJ1-5, the complete variable domain reads NAGVMQNPRHLVRRRGQEARLRCSPMKGHSHVYWYRQLPEEGLKFMVYLQKENIIDESGMPKERFSAEFPKEGPSILRIQQVVRGDSAAYFCASSLTQGDDQPQHFGDGTRLSIL.

The chain is built from TRBV27 and TRBJ2-3; perhaps TRBD1 as D (5 bases). This CDR3 has 14 amino acids. Germline V lookup: CDR1 MNHEY, CDR2 SMNVEV (reference sequence). V lost 5 bases to trimming and J lost 1 base, with 10 bases between them. CDR3 in amino acids: CASSPGLGTDTQYF. CDR3 coding DNA: TGTGCCAGCAGTCCAGGGTTGGGCACAGATACGCAGTATTTT.

This clone came up a few times. This sequence joins TRBV28 and TRBJ1-5, with TRBD1 as a possible D gene (5 bases). There are 12 residues in the CDR3. V lost 6 bases and J 9 bases, leaving 12 bases between the germline ends. In germline, CDR1 is MDHEN, CDR2 SYDVKM. CDR3 in DNA: TGTGCCAGCAGCCAACCGGGGGGGCCCCAGCATTTT. It yields the protein CASSQPGGPQHF.

This clone has a handful of counts. For the CDR3, the DNA is TGTGCCAGCAGTTCCGGGACTAGCGGGGGGGGACCCCAAGAGACCCAGTACTTC. Translation gives CASSSGTSGGGPQETQYF. This chain connects TRBV7-2 to TRBJ2-5; 16 bases are shared with TRBD2. Germline CDR1 and CDR2: SGHTA and FQGNSA. The CDR3 spans 18 residues. J was trimmed by 1 base and V by 6 bases; bases with no gene match: 8.

CDR3 sequence (DNA): TGCACCAGCAGCCAAGGGCAAGGGGGCCCCTCGAACACCGGGGAGCTGTTTTTT. Translated: CTSSQGQGGPSNTGELFF. V gene TRBV1 combines with J gene TRBJ2-2; the listed D gene, TRBD1, was not tested against the DNA. TRBV1 is deemed a pseudogene. This CDR3 region has 18 residues.